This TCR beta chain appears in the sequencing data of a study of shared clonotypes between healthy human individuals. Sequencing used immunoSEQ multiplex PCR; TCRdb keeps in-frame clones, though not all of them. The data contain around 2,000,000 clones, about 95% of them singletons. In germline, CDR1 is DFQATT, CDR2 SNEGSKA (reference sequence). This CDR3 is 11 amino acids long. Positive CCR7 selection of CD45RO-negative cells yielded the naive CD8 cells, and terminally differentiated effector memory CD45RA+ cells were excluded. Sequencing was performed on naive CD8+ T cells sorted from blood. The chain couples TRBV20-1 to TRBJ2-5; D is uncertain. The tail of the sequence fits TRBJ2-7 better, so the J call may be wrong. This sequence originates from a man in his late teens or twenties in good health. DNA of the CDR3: TGCAGTGCTAGTGACACCTACGAGCAGTACTTC. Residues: CSASDTYEQYF.